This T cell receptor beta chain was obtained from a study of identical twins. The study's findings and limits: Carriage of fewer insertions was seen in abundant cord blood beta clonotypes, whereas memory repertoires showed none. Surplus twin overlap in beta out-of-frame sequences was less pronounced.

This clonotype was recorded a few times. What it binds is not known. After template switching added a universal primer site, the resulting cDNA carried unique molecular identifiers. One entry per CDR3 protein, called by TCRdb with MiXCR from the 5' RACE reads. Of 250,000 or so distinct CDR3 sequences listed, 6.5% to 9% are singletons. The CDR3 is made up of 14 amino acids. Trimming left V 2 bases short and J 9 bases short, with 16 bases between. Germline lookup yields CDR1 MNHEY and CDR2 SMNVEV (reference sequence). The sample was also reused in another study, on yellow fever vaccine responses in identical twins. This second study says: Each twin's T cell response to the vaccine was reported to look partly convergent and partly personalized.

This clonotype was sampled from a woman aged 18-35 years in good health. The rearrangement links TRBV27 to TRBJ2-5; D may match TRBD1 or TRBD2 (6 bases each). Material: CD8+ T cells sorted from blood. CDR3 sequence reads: CASSLGGLGDPQYF. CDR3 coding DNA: TGTGCCAGCAGTTTAGGGGGGCTGGGGGATCCCCAGTACTTC.